A single sample is the source of the 19 T cell receptor beta chains below, sequenced in a study of blood T cell repertoires in COVID-19 (TCRdb year 2020). The library was made by the immunoSEQ multiplex PCR assay. TCRdb mirrors the immuneACCESS table, restricted to in-frame sequences. Some clones are absent from its copies; in checked studies, under half trace to an unresolved V gene, and the reason for the others is unknown. This sample gives fewer than 500,000 clones in total; roughly nine tenths of them show up just once. The ten largest clones take up 0.95% to 1.2% of the sample. Sequenced sample: PBMCs or T cells enriched from blood (not recorded which). The receptor source for this set is a man aged 30 to 39 who had recovered from COVID-19.

The gene calls are TRBV27 and TRBJ1-4; 9 bases line up with TRBD1. The CDR3 contains 17 residues. Germline trimming cut 6 bases from V and 0 bases from J; bases unmatched to any gene: 8. Germline V lookup: CDR1 MNHEY, CDR2 SMNVEV (reference sequence). The CDR3, as DNA: TGTGCCAGCAGACGGACAGGGGCATCGACAACTAATGAAAAACTGTTTTTT. It translates to CASRRTGASTTNEKLFF.

The J gene is TRBJ1-2, the V gene TRBV19; D gene ambiguous. The CDR3 consists of 14 residues. Looked up from germline, CDR1 is LNHDA and CDR2 is SQIVND (reference sequence). Between the trimmed V and J ends, which lost 0 bases and 4 bases, there was a span of 9 bases. In nucleotides, the CDR3 is TGTGCCAGTAGTATAGATGGTGGAGGCTATGGCTACACCTTC. This translates into CASSIDGGGYGYTF.

The chain uses TRBV2 and TRBJ2-7; TRBD1 matches at 7 bases. The trim removed 8 bases at V and 2 bases at J, leaving 9 bases unmatched. In germline, CDR1 is SNHLY, CDR2 FYNNEI. The length of the CDR3 is 14 residues. CDR3 sequence (DNA): TGTGCCAGCCAGGGCGACAGGGCCCCCTACGAGCAGTACTTC. This gives the protein CASQGDRAPYEQYF.

This clone was recorded once. The chain recombines TRBV28 with TRBJ2-7, with D perhaps matching TRBD1 (6 bases). Germline CDR1 and CDR2: MDHEN and SYDVKM. V was cut by 4 bases and J by 2 bases, with 9 bases left in between. CDR3 length equals 13 residues. CDR3 amino acids: CASSWGQTYEQYF. The CDR3 bases are TGTGCCAGCAGTTGGGGACAAACCTACGAGCAGTACTTC.

The chain is built from TRBV7-2 and TRBJ1-1; no clear D. The germline V and J ends were trimmed by 5 bases and 0 bases, with 7 bases remaining between them. The CDR3 consists of 13 residues. Looked up from germline, CDR1 is SGHTA and CDR2 is FQGNSA. The CDR3 sequence is CASSEQLNTEAFF. The CDR3 DNA follows: TGTGCCAGCAGCGAACAGTTGAACACTGAAGCTTTCTTT.

The chain recombines TRBV21-1 with TRBJ2-5; TRBD2, as called in the table, went unchecked against the DNA. TRBV21-1 is a recognized pseudogene. The CDR3 runs to 21 residues. The CDR3 is CASSKTPLAGGPQGGGETQYF. In DNA form, the CDR3 reads TGTGCCAGCAGCAAAACCCCACTAGCGGGAGGGCCTCAAGGGGGGGGAGAGACCCAGTACTTC.

The chain couples TRBV10-3 to TRBJ1-2; 7 bases line up with TRBD1. Germline CDR1 is ENHRY and CDR2 is SYGVKD. The CDR3 is made up of 13 amino acids. The J segment lost 4 bases and the V segment lost 5 bases, leaving 4 bases of the junction unmatched. For the CDR3, the DNA is TGTGCCATCAGTACGGACAGGTCCTATGGCTACACCTTC. The encoded protein is CAISTDRSYGYTF.

The DNA of the CDR3 is TGTGCCTGCTCCACAGGGAACTATGGCTACACCTTC. Its protein is CACSTGNYGYTF. This chain connects TRBV30 to TRBJ1-2; possible D gene TRBD1, 6 bases. The CDR3 contains 12 residues. The V gene's germline CDR1 is GTSNPN and CDR2 SVGIG (reference sequence). V was shortened by 6 bases and J by 2 bases, with 10 bases between the two germline ends.

This sequence joins TRBV19 and TRBJ1-1, with 8 nucleotides matching TRBD1. CDR1 and CDR2 from the germline V gene are LNHDA and SQIVND (reference sequence). CDR3 length: 16 amino acids. With 6 bases clipped from V and 1 base from J, the junction kept 10 bases outside the gene matches. This chain's CDR3 is CASSGQGASQNTEAFF. The DNA of the CDR3 is TGTGCCAGTAGCGGCCAGGGGGCGAGTCAGAACACTGAAGCTTTCTTT. The whole variable domain, filled in from reference TRBV19 and TRBJ1-1, reads DGGITQSPKYLFRKEGQNVTLSCEQNLNHDAMYWYRQDPGQGLRLIYYSQIVNDFQKGDIAEGYSVSREKKESFPLTVTSAQKNPTAFYLCASSGQGASQNTEAFFGQGTRLTVV.

The genes are TRBV7-6 and TRBJ1-3; no reliable D call. The germline V gene has CDR1 SGHVS and CDR2 FNYEAQ. This CDR3 comprises 15 residues. V was clipped by 4 bases and J by 0 bases, with 10 bases between them. The CDR3 loop reads CASSSSGASGNTIYF. The CDR3 DNA reads as TGTGCCAGCAGCTCAAGCGGAGCCTCTGGAAACACCATATATTTT.

The chain joins TRBV5-5 to TRBJ2-1; 7 bases match TRBD2. The CDR3 runs 16 residues. V dropped 0 bases and J dropped 0; count of bases not matched to a gene: 3. Germline V gives CDR1 SGHKS, CDR2 YYEKEE (reference sequence). The CDR3 protein is CASSLAGEGSYNEQFF. Written as DNA, the CDR3 is TGTGCCAGCAGCTTGGCGGGGGAGGGCTCCTACAATGAGCAGTTCTTC.

J is TRBJ2-7 and V is TRBV7-9; 7 bases fit TRBD2. Germline trimming cut 5 bases from V and 2 bases from J; bases unmatched to any gene: 3. Germline CDR1 and CDR2: SEHNR and FQNEAQ (reference sequence). This CDR3 has 13 residues. CDR3 residues: CASSHGTTYEQYF. DNA of the CDR3: TGTGCCAGCAGCCACGGGACTACCTACGAGCAGTACTTC.

This clone was found a few times. This chain links TRBV3-1 (or the pseudogene TRBV3-2) with TRBJ2-5, with 13 positions matching TRBD2. CDR3 length: 15 residues. V was pared by 1 base and J by 10 bases, with 6 bases of the junction left unmatched. CDR1 is LGHDT, CDR2 YNNKEL, per germline (reference sequence). As DNA, the CDR3 is TGTGCCAGCAGCCAAGGTGGGACTAGCGGGACTATCCAGTACTTC. Protein sequence: CASSQGGTSGTIQYF.

The chain employs TRBV7-8 and TRBJ2-7, with TRBD2 matching over 7 bases. CDR1 SGHVS and CDR2 FQNEAQ come from the germline V gene. The CDR3 covers 15 residues. V trimming: 5 bases; J trimming: 6 bases; junction bases outside the gene matches: 13. The CDR3 nucleotides read TGTGCCAGCAGCACAACCGGGACTGCGGGAGTCGAGCAGTACTTC. It encodes CASSTTGTAGVEQYF.

The CDR3 DNA sequence: TGCAGTGCTAGTCCAGGCGTGGTCGGCGTCGAAGCTTTCTTT. It is translated as CSASPGVVGVEAFF. The chain uses TRBV20-1 and TRBJ1-1, with D unclear. The germline CDR1 and CDR2 sequences are DFQATT and SNEGSKA (reference sequence). The V end was cut by 3 bases, the J end by 8 bases, with 19 bases between. The length of the CDR3 is 14 residues.

The rearrangement uses TRBV28 and TRBJ1-5, with D possibly TRBD1 on 5 matching bases. Germline values: CDR1 MDHEN, CDR2 SYDVKM. The length of the CDR3 is 13 residues. The ends were cut back, 7 bases at V and 8 bases at J, with 15 bases in the middle. The CDR3 reads CASNLGGKEPQHF. The CDR3 DNA reads TGTGCCAGCAATTTGGGGGGGAAGGAGCCCCAGCATTTT.

CDR3 nucleotide sequence: TGTGCCAGCAGCTTAGCATTCGGGGGAGAGACCCAGTACTTC. It encodes CASSLAFGGETQYF. V and J are TRBV11-2 and TRBJ2-5; a possible D gene is TRBD2 (6 bases). This CDR3 has 14 amino acids. CDR1 and CDR2 (germline): SGHAT, FQNNGV. The ends were cut back, 1 base at V and 4 bases at J, with 10 bases in the middle.

The V and J genes are TRBV5-1 and TRBJ1-1; TRBD1 is a possible D gene (5 bases). The CDR3 is made up of 14 amino acids. The germline CDR1 and CDR2 sequences are SGHRS and YFSETQ. Trimming took off 4 bases at V and 2 bases at J, with 12 bases between the two ends. CDR3: CASSGGSDNTEAFF. CDR3 nucleotide sequence: TGCGCCAGCAGCGGGGGGTCAGACAACACTGAAGCTTTCTTT.

This clone has only a few counts. The V and J genes are TRBV11-2 and TRBJ1-3; D is uncertain. The germline CDR1 and CDR2 sequences are SGHAT and FQNNGV. The length of the CDR3 is 13 residues. Trimming took off 5 bases at V and 2 bases at J, with 7 bases between the two ends. CDR3 DNA sequence: TGTGCCAGCAGCGCCTACCCTGGAAACACCATATATTTT. Amino acid sequence: CASSAYPGNTIYF. Full variable domain (remainder filled in from reference TRBV11-2 and TRBJ1-3): EAGVAQSPRYKIIEKRQSVAFWCNPISGHATLYWYQQILGQGPKLLIQFQNNGVVDDSQLPKDRFSAERLKGVDSTLKIQPAKLEDSAVYLCASSAYPGNTIYFGEGSWLTVV.